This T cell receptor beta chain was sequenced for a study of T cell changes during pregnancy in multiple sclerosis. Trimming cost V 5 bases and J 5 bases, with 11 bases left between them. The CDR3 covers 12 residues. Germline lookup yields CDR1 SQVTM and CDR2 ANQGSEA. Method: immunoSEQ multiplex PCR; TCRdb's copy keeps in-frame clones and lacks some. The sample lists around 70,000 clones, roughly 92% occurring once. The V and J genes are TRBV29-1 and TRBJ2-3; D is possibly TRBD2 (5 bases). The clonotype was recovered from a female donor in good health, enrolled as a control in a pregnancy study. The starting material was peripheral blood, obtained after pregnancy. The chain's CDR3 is CSVLGSGDTQYF. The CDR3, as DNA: TGCAGCGTTTTAGGGAGCGGAGATACGCAGTATTTT.